The 6 T cell receptor beta chains below all came from one sample that was sequenced in a study of T-cell reconstitution after alpha-beta-depleted transplantation in children. For TCRbeta, the library was prepared with unique molecular identifiers. TCRdb re-called the PCR reads with MiXCR, one entry per CDR3 protein. Found here are about 900,000 distinct CDR3 sequences, roughly 29% of them singletons; the top ten hold about 28%. Sequenced material: PBMCs, mostly from graft donor cells, taken 360 days after TCRalphabeta/CD19-depleted stem cell transplant. The receptor source for this set is a boy younger than two who had a stem cell transplant for SCID, so the T cells may come from the graft donor.

The V call is TRBV6-4, the J call TRBJ1-2, with D possibly TRBD1 on 6 matching bases. Trimming took 6 bases from V and 4 from J, leaving 18 bases between them. The CDR3 length is 15 residues. CDR1 is MRHNA, CDR2 SNTAGT, per germline. This CDR3 reads CASSPHRSGAYGYTF. Here the CDR3 DNA reads TGTGCCAGCAGCCCCCACAGGTCGGGGGCCTATGGCTACACCTTC.

A few counts support this clonotype. This sequence joins TRBV5-1 and TRBJ1-1; D might be TRBD1 (6 bases). Trimming left V 0 bases short and J 4 bases short, with 16 bases between. CDR1 and CDR2 (germline): SGHRS, YFSETQ. This CDR3 is built from 16 residues. In DNA form, the CDR3 reads TGCGCCAGCAGCTTGGCGGGGGGCACCGTCGTCACTGAAGCTTTCTTT. Encoded protein: CASSLAGGTVVTEAFF.

This chain joins TRBV9 and TRBJ2-6; unclear D gene. The CDR3 extends over 15 amino acids. CDR1 and CDR2 (germline): SGDLS, YYNGEE. V was cut by 3 bases and J by 1 base, with 8 bases left in between. The DNA of the CDR3 is TGTGCCAGCAGCGCGCTCGGGTCTGGGGCCAACGTCCTGACTTTC. This sequence encodes CASSALGSGANVLTF.

This clonotype was detected only a few times. Written as DNA, the CDR3 is TGCAGTGCTCATGCCCTGTACGAGCAGTACTTC. Protein product: CSAHALYEQYF. The J gene is TRBJ2-7, the V gene TRBV20-1, with D unresolved. Looked up from germline, CDR1 is DFQATT and CDR2 is SNEGSKA (reference sequence). Trimming stripped 5 bases from V and 4 bases from J, with 9 bases between. CDR3 length: 11 amino acids.

This clonotype was seen repeatedly, ten times or more. The rearrangement links TRBV20-1 to TRBJ2-1; 12 bases align to TRBD2. This CDR3 contains 12 residues. Per germline, CDR1 DFQATT and CDR2 SNEGSKA (reference sequence). Trimming removed 5 bases from V and 10 bases from J; junction bases left unmatched: 3. CDR3 nucleotide sequence: TGCAGTGCTCCTGGACTAGCGGGGGAGCAGTTCTTC. Its protein is CSAPGLAGEQFF.

This clonotype has just a few counts. The genes are TRBV4-1 and TRBJ2-6; D gene ambiguous. V dropped 0 bases and J dropped 0 bases, with 21 bases sitting between them. Germline CDR1 is MGHRA and CDR2 is YSYEKL. CDR3 length: 21 amino acids. As DNA, the CDR3 is TGCGCCAGCAGCCAAGATGTGTTGGCCAGGTCAAGTTTCTCTGGGGCCAACGTCCTGACTTTC. Residues: CASSQDVLARSSFSGANVLTF.